This T cell receptor beta chain is drawn from a study of spatial heterogeneity in lung cancer (dated by TCRdb to the late 2010s). For the wider study: Beta-chain transcripts were consistently detected in greater numbers than alpha-chain transcripts, which likely reflects a higher abundance of beta-chain transcripts. Both alpha and beta chains were TCR-sequenced in samples taken at surgery, namely 220 tumor regions, around 64 matched nontumor lung samples and about 54 PBMC samples. Nonsynonymous mutation counts, determined by whole-exome sequencing of tumor tissue, were related to features of the TCR repertoire. In non-small cell lung cancer, the study made a quantitative comparison of TCR alpha and beta repertoires among multiple tumor regions, matched nontumor lung and blood. In the raw uncorrected reads, each unique combination of TCR and UMI appeared more than ten times on average.

The method was 5' RACE. Sequencing was carried out with a NextSeq 500. In the TCR library protocol, a unique molecular identifier was attached to each TCR cDNA molecule so that PCR and sequencing errors could be corrected. For the original study's pipeline: TCR identification, UMI-based error correction and CDR3 extraction were all carried out with Decombinator tools. Expanded TCRs were defined as those above a frequency of 2 per 1,000, corresponding to the top 1% of the tumor frequency distribution. Each repertoire was subsampled 100 times to 5,000 TCRs, after which Renyi diversity was computed with the R vegan package. CDR3 similarity networks were built from amino acid triplet string-kernel similarity, with CDR3s being connected when pairwise similarity was above 0.82. The raw public data were reprocessed by TCRdb itself: fastp quality trimming at Q25, MiXCR clonotype calling, in-frame beta chains only. Identical CDR3 protein sequences are pooled into one entry, listed with their most common genes and DNA. In this record, the V and J calls reflect TCRdb's handling and not the investigators' own analysis. This sample holds 4,500 to 6,000 distinct CDR3 sequences; approximately 13% were observed only once. Around 21% of the sample lies in the top ten.

By how much of the sample it makes up, this clonotype is medium-sized (0.01 to 0.1%). It lacks a known antigen. Base qualities are not provided; no much larger clone lies one nucleotide away. The label giving this sample's time point can be read as: sample taken at primary tumor resection. The donors were some 76 patients from the lung TRACERx cohort who had early-stage, untreated non-small cell lung cancer. Without any cell sorting, TCR sequencing was performed on whole RNA extracted either from tumor and nontumor lung tissue or from cryopreserved PBMC samples. A patient was chosen for TCR sequencing only when enough RNA was available from at least two tumor regions. Before being selected, tumor and adjacent nontumor lung specimens were reviewed by a lung pathologist. The study at large found these results: Confirming at a functional level the hypothesis that regional TCRs recognize regional mutations was considered to require additional single-cell paired TCR alpha and beta sequencing.

The source is a female donor with early-stage non-small cell lung cancer. The source was normal lung tissue next to the tumor, collected at surgery.

The DNA sequence is TGTGCCACCCGGACTACTACGCACACCGGGGAGCTGTTTTTT. This gives the protein CATRTTTHTGELFF. The rearrangement joined TRBV28 to TRBJ2-2; perhaps TRBD2 is the D gene, with 6 bases matching. Inclusive of the bounding cysteine and phenylalanine, the CDR3 is 14 residues long. Only CDR3 DNA remains: 42 bases, in frame from the first base. Trimming at the junction amounts to 10 bases on V and 3 bases on J, and the germline ends lie 15 bases apart. CDR1 and CDR2 are drawn from the germline V gene: MDHEN, SYDVKM. With all but the CDR3 taken from the reference TRBV28 and TRBJ2-2 genes, the full variable domain is: DVKVTQSSRYLVKRTGEKVFLECVQDMDHENMFWYRQDPGLGLRLIYFSYDVKMKEKGDIPEGYSVSREKKERFSLILESASTNQTSMYLCATRTTTHTGELFFGEGSRLTVL.